The T cell receptor (beta chain) under discussion was sequenced for a study of blood T cell repertoires in COVID-19. Looking at the study overall: Some COVID-19 samples were acute and others convalescent; all came from the United States, Italy and Spain. PBMCs, B-cell-depleted T cells, or T cells provided the cDNA or gDNA that made up the material.

Original analysis: The assay estimated nucleated cells by amplifying reference gene primers. Assay used: immunoSEQ multiplex PCR; TCRdb lists only in-frame clones, some missing. The DNA gave D and trimming, while V, J and clone size come from that table. The table has approximately 230,000 clones, nearly 90% seen once. This CDR3 comprises 15 residues. Germline V gene sequence: CDR1 KGHSH, CDR2 LQKENI. Trimming removed 0 bases from V and 8 bases from J, with 14 bases in between. The specimen sequenced was peripheral blood. The V call is TRBV18, the J call TRBJ2-1; D uncertain. This clonotype originated in a man in his late teens or twenties with active or convalescent COVID-19. CDR3 protein: CASSPPQATVYEQFF. Here the CDR3 DNA reads TGTGCCAGCTCACCACCCCAGGCTACGGTCTATGAGCAGTTCTTC. Together with reference TRBV18 and TRBJ2-1, the CDR3 gives the full variable domain: NAGVMQNPRHLVRRRGQEARLRCSPMKGHSHVYWYRQLPEEGLKFMVYLQKENIIDESGMPKERFSAEFPKEGPSILRIQQVVRGDSAAYFCASSPPQATVYEQFFGPGTRLTVL.